These T cell receptor beta chains were read from a single sample in a study of CD8 T cells in ankylosing spondylitis. TCRdb reanalysed the 5' RACE reads using MiXCR and keeps one entry per CDR3 protein. The repertoire holds around 13,000 distinct CDR3 sequences, with 2.5% to 3% as singletons. Sequencing was carried out using blood, either unsorted or a sorted T cell fraction (not recorded which). These receptors were taken from a male donor with ankylosing spondylitis or in good health (not recorded which). Both conserved end residues are part of each CDR3. The D gene is left open where the match is weak. Not every row has a clone size; where given, it reads once, few, many or a size class.

v_call	clone_size	d_call	j_call	cdr3_aa	cdr3_nt
TRBV9	many	TRBD1	TRBJ2-7	CASSTAGTGAYEQYF	TGTGCCAGCAGCACCGCCGGGACAGGGGCTTACGAGCAGTACTTC
TRBV9	many	-	TRBJ1-1	CASSVGGTGEAFF	TGTGCCAGCAGCGTAGGAGGGACCGGTGAAGCTTTCTTT
TRBV9	many	-	TRBJ1-2	CASSDGQNYGYTF	TGTGCCAGCAGCGACGGACAGAACTATGGCTACACCTTC
TRBV9	many	-	TRBJ2-5	CASSLAPTLKETQYF	TGTGCCAGCAGCCTAGCCCCAACCCTGAAAGAGACCCAGTACTTC
TRBV9	many	-	TRBJ2-7	CASSLGPSSYEQYF	TGTGCCAGCAGCCTAGGACCGAGCTCCTACGAGCAGTACTTC
TRBV9	many	TRBD1	TRBJ1-6	CASSVLGQGSSPLHF	TGTGCCAGCAGCGTACTGGGACAGGGAAGTTCACCCCTCCACTTT
TRBV24-1	medium-sized	TRBD2	TRBJ2-1	CATSDLQQGASGRSNEQFF	TGTGCCACCAGTGATTTGCAGCAGGGAGCTAGCGGGAGGTCGAATGAGCAGTTCTTC
TRBV9	many	TRBD2	TRBJ2-3	CASSVVRGDTQYF	TGTGCCAGCAGCGTAGTGCGGGGGGATACGCAGTATTTT
TRBV9	many	TRBD1	TRBJ1-2	CASSPRQGGDYGYTF	TGTGCCAGCAGCCCACGACAGGGGGGAGACTATGGCTACACCTTC
TRBV9	many	-	TRBJ2-3	CASSARADTQYF	TGTGCCAGCAGCGCTAGAGCAGATACGCAGTATTTT
TRBV9	many	TRBD2	TRBJ2-5	CASTPGASGGAETQYF	TGTGCCAGCACACCAGGGGCTAGCGGGGGGGCCGAGACCCAGTACTTC
TRBV9	many	-	TRBJ2-4	CASTETWAAENIQYF	TGTGCCAGCACCGAGACGTGGGCCGCGGAAAACATTCAGTACTTC
TRBV9	many	-	TRBJ2-3	CASSVDVGKSTDTQYF	TGTGCCAGCAGCGTAGACGTAGGGAAAAGCACAGATACGCAGTATTTT
TRBV9	many	-	TRBJ1-1	CASSVGLANTEAFF	TGTGCCAGCAGCGTAGGGCTGGCGAACACTGAAGCTTTCTTT
TRBV9	many	TRBD1	TRBJ2-2	CASSQTGKSTGELFF	TGTGCCAGCAGCCAGACAGGGAAGAGCACCGGGGAGCTGTTTTTT
TRBV9	-	-	TRBJ2-5	CASSVGGSQETQYF	TGTGCCAGCAGCGTCGGGGGCAGTCAAGAGACCCAGTACTTC
TRBV9	medium-sized	-	TRBJ2-5	CASSVRPTTETQYF	TGTGCCAGCAGCGTAAGGCCCACGACAGAGACCCAGTACTTC
TRBV9	many	-	TRBJ1-2	CASSGGGLGGYTF	TGTGCCAGCAGCGGTGGAGGCCTAGGAGGCTACACCTTC
TRBV9	many	-	TRBJ2-3	CASSVGLSDTQYF	TGTGCCAGCAGCGTGGGCCTTTCCGATACGCAGTATTTT
TRBV9	many	-	TRBJ1-2	CASSVGSASMAGYTF	TGTGCCAGCAGCGTAGGGAGTGCCTCTATGGCGGGCTACACCTTC
TRBV9	many	-	TRBJ2-2	CASSVVYDGELFF	TGTGCCAGCAGCGTAGTGTATGACGGGGAGCTGTTTTTT
TRBV9	many	TRBD2	TRBJ2-1	CASSVSGAGPNEQFF	TGTGCCAGCAGCGTTAGCGGGGCGGGTCCCAATGAGCAGTTCTTC
TRBV9	many	-	TRBJ2-2	CASSVLADGELFF	TGTGCCAGCAGCGTACTGGCGGACGGGGAGCTGTTTTTT
TRBV9	few	-	TRBJ1-5	CASSVEGVQQPQHF	TGTGCCAGCAGCGTAGAGGGGGTCCAGCAGCCCCAGCATTTT
TRBV9	medium-sized	-	TRBJ2-1	CASSVERGTYNEQFF	TGTGCCAGCAGCGTAGAGAGGGGGACCTACAATGAGCAGTTCTTC
TRBV9	many	-	TRBJ2-3	CASSVGQGLISTDTQYF	TGTGCCAGCAGCGTAGGTCAGGGATTAATTAGCACAGATACGCAGTATTTT
TRBV9	medium-sized	-	TRBJ2-7	CASSVDGWDTISYEQYF	TGTGCCAGCAGCGTAGACGGATGGGACACTATCTCCTACGAGCAGTACTTC
TRBV9	medium-sized	-	TRBJ1-2	CASSVEEGYYGYTF	TGTGCCAGCAGCGTAGAAGAAGGGTACTATGGCTACACCTTC
TRBV9	many	TRBD2	TRBJ2-1	CASSFSLAGGKNEQFF	TGTGCCAGCAGCTTCTCTCTAGCGGGGGGTAAGAATGAGCAGTTCTTC
TRBV9	many	-	TRBJ2-1	CASSVEPLSWTDSYNEQFF	TGTGCCAGCAGCGTAGAGCCCCTCTCCTGGACAGACTCCTACAATGAGCAGTTCTTC
TRBV9	many	-	TRBJ1-2	CASSVEEEYYGYTF	TGTGCCAGCAGCGTAGAAGAGGAATACTATGGCTACACCTTC
TRBV9	many	-	TRBJ2-3	CASSPRQSPSTDTQYF	TGTGCCAGCAGCCCACGACAGAGCCCTAGCACAGATACGCAGTATTTT
TRBV9	many	TRBD2	TRBJ2-3	CASSVVSGGALDTQYF	TGTGCCAGCAGCGTAGTGTCCGGGGGGGCCTTAGATACGCAGTATTTT
TRBV9	many	-	TRBJ2-7	CASRGLTGEQYF	TGTGCCAGCAGAGGGCTTACGGGAGAGCAGTACTTC
TRBV9	medium-sized	TRBD2	TRBJ2-3	CASSVGASGTDTQYF	TGTGCCAGCAGCGTTGGGGCTAGCGGGACAGATACGCAGTATTTT
TRBV9	medium-sized	-	TRBJ2-1	CASSVGEAITRNNEQFF	TGTGCCAGCAGCGTAGGGGAGGCGATTACTCGAAACAATGAGCAGTTCTTC
TRBV9	many	-	TRBJ1-6	CASSVRGTENSPLHF	TGTGCCAGCAGCGTTCGCGGGACGGAAAACTCACCCCTCCACTTT